The sequence of this T cell receptor beta chain was determined in a study of T cell changes during pregnancy in multiple sclerosis. Generated by immunoSEQ multiplex PCR, the TCRdb table keeps only in-frame clones and is missing some. Of about 51,000 clones listed, under 95% are singletons. V trimming: 3 bases; J trimming: 7 bases; junction bases outside the gene matches: 3. The germline CDR1 and CDR2 sequences are SGDLS and YYNGEE. This CDR3 is 14 amino acids long. The chain has TRBV9 and TRBJ1-3; TRBD1 agrees at 11 bases. The source material was CD4+ T cells from peripheral blood mononuclear cells, sampled in the second trimester of pregnancy. The sequence was obtained from a female donor with multiple sclerosis, enrolled in a pregnancy study. The CDR3 nucleotides read TGTGCCAGCAGCGCACGGGACAGGGGGAACACCATATATTTT. Translated, it gives CASSARDRGNTIYF.